What follows describes a single T cell receptor beta chain. Antigen unknown. This sample was taken from a study of graft-versus-host responses after intestinal transplantation. On the study more broadly: Anti-thymocyte globulin induction, then tacrolimus and steroids for roughly 3 years, went to all recipients. Study-wide results and limits: Some GvH clones appeared in ileal mucosa or blood before recipient bone marrow.

CDR3 size: 16 residues. Looked up from germline, CDR1 is SEHNR and CDR2 is FQNEAQ (reference sequence). V gave up 5 bases and J gave up 1 base, with 17 bases separating them. Repertoires were generated with immunoSEQ multiplex PCR, while TCRdb's copy carries only in-frame clones and drops some. The data hold about 78,000 clones, with around 87% observed a single time. The chain links TRBV7-9 to TRBJ2-5; D gene unclear. The sample consisted of unstimulated CD8+ T cells sorted from spleen or lymph node cells, taken before transplant. The clonotype originates from a human donor who was the organ donor for an intestinal transplant. Here the CDR3 DNA reads TGTGCCAGCAGCGATACGACGAAGACTGTCCAAGAGACCCAGTACTTC. Residues: CASSDTTKTVQETQYF.